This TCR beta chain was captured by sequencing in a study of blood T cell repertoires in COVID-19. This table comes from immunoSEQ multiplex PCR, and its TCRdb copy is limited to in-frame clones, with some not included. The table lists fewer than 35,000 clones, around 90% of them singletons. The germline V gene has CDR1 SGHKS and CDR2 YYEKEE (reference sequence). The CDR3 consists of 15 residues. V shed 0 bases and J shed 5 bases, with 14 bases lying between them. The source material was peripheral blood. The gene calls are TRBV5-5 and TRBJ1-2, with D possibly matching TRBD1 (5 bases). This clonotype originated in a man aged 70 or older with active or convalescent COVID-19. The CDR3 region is CASSLGGWGDYGYTF. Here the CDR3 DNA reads TGTGCCAGCAGCTTGGGGGGCTGGGGCGATTATGGCTACACCTTC.